This T cell receptor beta chain was identified in a study of shared clonotypes between healthy human individuals. TCRdb's copy holds only in-frame clones and misses some; the assay was immunoSEQ multiplex PCR. Counted here are around 2,000,000 clones, over 85% occurring once; the ten biggest clones make up about 0.13%. This receptor was identified in a man younger than 35 in good health. The sequenced material came from naive CD4+ T cells sorted from blood. Indicated subset: CD45RA+ positively selected.

The CDR3 is CSAHQNEKLFF. Here the CDR3 DNA reads TGCAGTGCGCACCAAAATGAAAAACTGTTTTTT. The chain links TRBV20-1 to TRBJ1-4; D not certain. CDR1 DFQATT and CDR2 SNEGSKA come from the germline V gene (reference sequence). The CDR3 is 11 residues long. V dropped 6 bases and J dropped 5 bases, with 7 bases sitting between them.